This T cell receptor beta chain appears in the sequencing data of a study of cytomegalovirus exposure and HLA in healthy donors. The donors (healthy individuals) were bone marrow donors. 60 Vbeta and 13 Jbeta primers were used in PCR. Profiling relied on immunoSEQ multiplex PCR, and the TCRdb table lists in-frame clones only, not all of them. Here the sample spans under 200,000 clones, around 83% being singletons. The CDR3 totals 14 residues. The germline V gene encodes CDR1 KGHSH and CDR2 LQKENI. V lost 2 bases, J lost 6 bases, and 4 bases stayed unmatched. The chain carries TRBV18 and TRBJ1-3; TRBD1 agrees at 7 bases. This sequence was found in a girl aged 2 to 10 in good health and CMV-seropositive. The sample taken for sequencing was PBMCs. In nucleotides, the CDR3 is TGTGCCAGCTCACCAAGGGGGCTCGAAAACACCATATATTTT. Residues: CASSPRGLENTIYF.